This T cell receptor beta chain was documented in a study of T cell clonality in common variable immunodeficiency. Concerning this clone: With the read ending 3 residues before the CDR3 end, the germline J gene is used to fill in that end. Other DNA sequences in the sample encode the same CDR3.

Blood samples were heparinized, about 4.5 to 8.5 ml per donor. V lost 3 bases and J lost 1, with 6 bases in between. Germline V gene lookup returns CDR1 KGHSH and CDR2 LQKENI. The CDR3 runs 14 residues. The method was immunoSEQ multiplex PCR; TCRdb's version includes in-frame clones alone and lacks a portion of them. The data show about 35,000 clones, with none appearing a single time. The chain links TRBV18 to TRBJ2-2; D is perhaps TRBD1 (5 bases). This clonotype was obtained from a person between 18 and 75 years old in good health. What was sequenced was peripheral blood mononuclear cells. CDR3 DNA, as far as it was read: TGTGCCAGCTCACCGGGGCAGAACACCGGGGAG. It codes for CASSPGQNTGE. The whole CDR3 region reads CASSPGQNTGELFF.